A selection of T cell receptor beta chains follows, all from one sample in a study of T-cell reconstitution after alpha-beta-depleted transplantation in children. Each CDR3 protein gets one entry after TCRdb re-called the PCR reads with MiXCR. The sample carries about 260,000 distinct CDR3 sequences, around 8% recorded once. The sample consisted of PBMCs, mostly from graft donor cells, taken 180 days after TCRalphabeta/CD19-depleted stem cell transplant. The receptors were sampled from a male patient aged 10 to 17 who had a stem cell transplant for acute lymphoblastic leukemia, so the T cells may come from the graft donor. Both conserved end residues are trimmed from each CDR3. A D gene is named only where the DNA matches it firmly. Clone size is not always given. Where it is, it says once, few, many or a class for expanded clones.

j_call clone_size v_call d_call cdr3_aa
TRBJ2-2 many TRBV29-1 NA SVDGEPNTGELF
TRBJ2-1 many TRBV6-1 NA ASSVFGYSEQF
TRBJ2-1 many TRBV11-2 TRBD2 ASSPRLAGGLSDNEQF
TRBJ1-1 many TRBV5-1 NA ASSWGAGTEAF
TRBJ2-1 many TRBV27 TRBD2 ASTTSGRTTNEQF
TRBJ2-2 many TRBV5-6 TRBD1 ASSLPGTARGTGELF
TRBJ1-1 many TRBV6-2/TRBV6-3 NA ASSQLGRLEAF
TRBJ2-3 many TRBV12-3/TRBV12-4 TRBD1 ASTPPDRVTDTQY
TRBJ2-7 many TRBV19 TRBD2 ASSLRGGSYEQY
TRBJ2-7 many TRBV20-1 NA SARFGNRAYEQY
TRBJ1-6 many TRBV5-5 TRBD1 ASSTDRGGGSPLH
TRBJ2-7 many TRBV5-1 NA ASSLAVENYEQY
TRBJ1-2 NA TRBV20-1 NA CASPSGGDYGYT
TRBJ1-2 few TRBV5-1 TRBD1 ASSGQAFLNYGYT
TRBJ2-1 many TRBV20-1 TRBD2 SAAISGGASNEQF
TRBJ2-4 many TRBV12-3/TRBV12-4 NA ASSPRGMGGMAKNIQY
TRBJ2-3 many TRBV6-4 NA ASRQGRSTDTQY
TRBJ2-7 few TRBV20-1 TRBD2 SARVGTSGVSYEQY
TRBJ2-1 few TRBV27 NA ASSLRSRSSYNEQF
TRBJ2-7 few TRBV19 NA ASSVTATVSYEQY
TRBJ1-5 many TRBV5-1 TRBD1 ASSLEATGGNQPQH
TRBJ1-5 many TRBV28 NA ASSLIANQPQH
TRBJ2-5 many TRBV6-2/TRBV6-3 NA ASSPGTSGETQY
TRBJ2-7 many TRBV27 TRBD1 ASRRTGGGYEQY
TRBJ2-7 many TRBV5-6 TRBD1 ASSSTGLGIYEQY
TRBJ1-6 many TRBV6-5 NA ASSMDRRGSPLH